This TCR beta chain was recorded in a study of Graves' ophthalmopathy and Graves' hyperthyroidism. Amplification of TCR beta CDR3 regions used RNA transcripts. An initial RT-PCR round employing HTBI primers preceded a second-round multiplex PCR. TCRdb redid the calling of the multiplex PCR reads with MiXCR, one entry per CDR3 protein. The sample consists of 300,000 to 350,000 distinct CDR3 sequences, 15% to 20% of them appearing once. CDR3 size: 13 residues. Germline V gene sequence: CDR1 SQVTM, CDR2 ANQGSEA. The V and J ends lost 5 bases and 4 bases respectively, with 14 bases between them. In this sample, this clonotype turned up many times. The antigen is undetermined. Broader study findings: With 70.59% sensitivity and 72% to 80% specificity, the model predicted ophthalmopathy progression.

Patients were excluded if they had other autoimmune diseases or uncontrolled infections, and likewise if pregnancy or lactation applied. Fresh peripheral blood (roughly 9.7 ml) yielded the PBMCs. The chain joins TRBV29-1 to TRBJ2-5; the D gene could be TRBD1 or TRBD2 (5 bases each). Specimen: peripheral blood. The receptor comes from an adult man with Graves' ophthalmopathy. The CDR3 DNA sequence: TGCAGCGTTAGAGGGGCAGGGACAGAGACCCAGTACTTC. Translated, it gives CSVRGAGTETQYF.